Included here is one TCR beta chain sequence, with context. This clone has only a few counts. What this receptor recognizes is not known. No base-level quality is on record; no much larger clone is a single base apart. The junction shows trimming of 4 bases on V and 4 bases on J, plus 15 bases between the germline ends. From a lookup of the germline V gene, CDR1 and CDR2 are SGHAT and FQNNGV. The CDR3 goes from the cysteine to the phenylalanine over 15 residues. Solely the CDR3 DNA is kept, with 45 bases framed from the first base. The data originate from a study of T cell clonotyping in hematopoietic cell transplantation (dated by TCRdb to about 2021). Looking at the study overall: Recipient blood was collected about 28 days before transplant and at days 30, 100 and 180 after transplant. In the study, more than 120 blood samples were gathered from 40 or so consecutive transplant recipients and their related donors. Patients were recruited between September 2015 and 2017 and followed until September 2020 or death. Samples from about 5 patients were taken at acute graft-versus-host disease onset and compared with samples from patients who never developed GVHD.

The research as a whole found: A decrease in recipient TCR diversity was observed after transplant, and a progressive increase in pathologically expanded clonotypes was seen from day 30 to day 180. Sample size was limited, and cells were not sorted, so CD4 and CD8 repertoire contributions could not be separated. Just a small fraction of recipient repertoires overlapped with donor repertoires, and more than 97% appeared de novo at the given depth. Inverse Simpson Index values from donors and from recipients before transplant predicted broader TCR repertoire diversity after transplant.

The immunoSEQ assay, a bias-controlled multiplex PCR with V- and J-specific primers, was used to amplify TCR beta CDR3 regions from genomic DNA. In a second PCR step, a proprietary barcode and Illumina adapter sequences were attached to the CDR3 amplicons. An Illumina MiSeq instrument was used to sequence the CDR3 libraries. The original pipeline was this. Export and quality control were performed with immunoSEQ Analyzer 3.0, and downstream analyses were performed with R Bioconductor and Immunarch. Only productive rearrangements in the normalized downsampled data set went into calculating the repertoire metrics. In the normalized cohort, a clonotype counted as pathologically expanded if the clonotype was larger than 5 templates. Repertoire diversity was measured with the Inverse Simpson Index. To capture all clonotypes, CMV-specificity analyses were performed on the non-normalized data set. The table comes from immuneACCESS by way of TCRdb, which keeps in-frame sequences with V and J called. Part of the clones is missing from these tables; in studies checked, under half for an unresolved V gene and the rest for unknown reasons. V, J and clone size are taken as reported in that table, and D and trimming were inferred from the DNA itself. This sample has under 9,000 clones in its table, and around 90% of those were observed once. Under 5% of the sample is held by the ten biggest clonotypes.

The time point label of this sample denotes: recipient sample taken at acute GVHD onset. Nuclei Lysis Solution was used to extract genomic DNA from fresh or cryopreserved unfractionated peripheral blood mononuclear cells. The rearranged chain carries TRBV11-2 and TRBJ2-3; TRBD2 is a possible D gene, resting on 7 matching bases. This receptor was identified in a male patient between 60 and 69 years old who had an allogeneic stem cell transplant from a related donor, so the T cells may come from the graft donor. Some clones in this sample may be carry-over from other donors' samples. The sample in question was peripheral blood mononuclear cells, obtained at the time of graft-versus-host disease after allogeneic stem cell transplant. The CDR3 loop reads CASSSVRGRADTQYF. At the DNA level, the sequence is TGTGCCAGCAGCTCCGTGCGGGGGCGCGCAGATACGCAGTATTTT.